This TCR beta chain was identified during a study of patients and donors after allogeneic stem cell transplantation (TCRdb year 2020). Trimming at the junction amounts to 1 base on V and 9 bases on J, and the germline ends lie 5 bases apart. The CDR3 measures 11 amino acids from cysteine to phenylalanine. Only CDR3 DNA remains: 33 bases, in frame from the first base. CDR1 and CDR2 were assigned from the germline V gene as SGHRS and YFSETQ. The library relied on RT-PCR. The run used a NextSeq 550. In-frame beta chains were kept once TCRdb had trimmed the public reads at Q25 with fastp and called clones with MiXCR. Rows are combined by CDR3 protein, so each entry shows the most common genes and DNA. This sample has more than 150,000 distinct CDR3 sequences in its table, and 40% to 45% of those were observed once. Jointly, the top ten make up around 35% of the sample. This clonotype has a count of ten or more. Its antigen has not been determined. Qualities for individual bases were not recorded, and no much larger clone is one base off.

This chain joins TRBV5-1 to TRBJ2-1; too little of a D gene remains to name it. Sequencing used blood, either unsorted or a sorted T cell fraction (not recorded which). The sequence came from a human donor who was either an allogeneic HSCT recipient or a stem cell or donor lymphocyte infusion donor (not recorded which). It is not recorded whose cells these are; they may come from a transplant donor. The nucleotide sequence reads TGCGCCAGCAGCTTGAAGTTTGAGCAGTTCTTC. Its product reads: CASSLKFEQFF. The CDR3, completed at both ends by the reference TRBV5-1 and TRBJ2-1 genes, gives the full variable domain KAGVTQTPRYLIKTRGQQVTLSCSPISGHRSVSWYQQTPGQGLQFLFEYFSETQRNKGNFPGRFSGRQFSNSRSEMNVSTLELGDSALYLCASSLKFEQFFGPGTRLTVL.